This T cell receptor (beta chain) is from a study of blood T cells in healthy people across ages. Together with a sample-barcoded 5' primer, a J-beta primer mix was included in a second PCR lasting roughly 6 to 12 cycles. MiXCR, applied by TCRdb to the 5' RACE reads, yields one record per CDR3 protein. The profile covers 1.5 million to 2 million distinct CDR3 sequences, with approximately 39% appearing a single time and more than 20% taken by the ten largest. V lost 3 bases, J lost 6 bases, and 9 bases stayed unmatched. CDR3 length equals 17 residues. This clonotype was sampled from a human donor in good health. The sequencing sample was made of blood. V and J are TRBV12-3 or TRBV12-4 and TRBJ2-2; TRBD2 aligns across 11 bases. CDR3 region: CASSFPSGGIQPGELFF. The CDR3, as DNA: TGTGCCAGCAGTTTCCCTAGCGGGGGGATACAACCCGGGGAGCTGTTTTTT.